The T cell receptor (beta chain) under discussion was sequenced for a study of blood T cell repertoires in COVID-19. For the study at large: Italy, Spain and the United States were the sources of the convalescent and acute COVID-19 samples.

Those designated as exposed participants met a COVID-19 case within 2 weeks before study entry. Trimming cost V 3 bases and J 5 bases; bases outside gene matches: 5. CDR1 and CDR2 from the germline V gene are MNHEY and SMNVEV (reference sequence). CDR3 length equals 14 residues. Assay: immunoSEQ multiplex PCR; the TCRdb copy retains only in-frame clones and omits some. Here the sample spans about 210,000 clones, around 88% being singletons. This clone has only a few counts. The sample taken for sequencing was PBMCs or T cells enriched from blood (not recorded which). This clonotype originated in a woman younger than 45 who had been exposed to COVID-19. The chain joins TRBV27 to TRBJ2-7, with 9 nucleotides matching TRBD1. DNA of the CDR3: TGTGCCAGCAGTTTGGGGACAGGGTCCCACGAGCAGTACTTC. This sequence encodes CASSLGTGSHEQYF.